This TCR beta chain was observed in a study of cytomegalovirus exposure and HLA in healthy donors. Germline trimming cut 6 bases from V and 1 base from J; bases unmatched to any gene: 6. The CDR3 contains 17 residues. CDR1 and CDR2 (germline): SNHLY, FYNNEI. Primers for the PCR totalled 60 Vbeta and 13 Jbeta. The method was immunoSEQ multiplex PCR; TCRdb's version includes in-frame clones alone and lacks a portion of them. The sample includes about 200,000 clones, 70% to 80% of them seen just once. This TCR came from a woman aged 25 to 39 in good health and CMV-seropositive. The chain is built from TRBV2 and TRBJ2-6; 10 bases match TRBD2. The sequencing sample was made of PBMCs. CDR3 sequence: CASRRAGGPSGANVLTF. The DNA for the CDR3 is TGTGCCAGCAGGAGAGCGGGAGGGCCTTCTGGGGCCAACGTCCTGACTTTC.